Presented here are 12 T cell receptor beta chains from one specimen sequenced in a study of post-analysis software for immune sequencing data. Findings of the study overall: Controls showed lower frequencies than patients for four to six TRBV segments, and TRBV5-6, TRBV5-1 and TRBV20-1 were among these.

Researchers reported that TCR beta cDNA libraries carried unique molecular identifiers. Each CDR3 protein is one row after TCRdb ran MiXCR on the PCR reads. This table holds roughly 730,000 distinct CDR3 sequences, 30% found once. Their antigens are not known. Sequencing was carried out using blood. The receptors come from a girl between 5 and 17 years old with multiple sclerosis.

This chain joins TRBV20-1 and TRBJ1-1, with 7 bases lining up with TRBD1. Germline assignment: CDR1 DFQATT and CDR2 SNEGSKA (reference sequence). Germline trimming cut 3 bases from V and 2 bases from J; bases unmatched to any gene: 3. The CDR3 is made up of 13 amino acids. CDR3 nucleotides: TGCAGTGCTAGCCGGGACAGCAACACTGAAGCTTTCTTT. This gives the protein CSASRDSNTEAFF.

CDR3 nucleotides: TGTGCCAGCAGCAGGAGCGGGGGGCCCGAGGTGCGCACAGATACGCAGTATTTT. Translated, it gives CASSRSGGPEVRTDTQYF. V gene TRBV11-1 combines with J gene TRBJ2-3; 9 bases match TRBD2. Germline loops: CDR1 SGHAT, CDR2 FQDESV (reference sequence). With V trimmed by 5 bases and J by 1 base, 13 bases remained unmatched. The CDR3 contains 18 residues.

In nucleotides, the CDR3 is TGTGCCATCAGTGTTGAGGAGAAAAACATTCAGTACTTC. Its translation is CAISVEEKNIQYF. This chain joins TRBV10-3 and TRBJ2-4; D gene ambiguous. This CDR3 spans 13 amino acids. Germline V gives CDR1 ENHRY, CDR2 SYGVKD. Trimming pared 4 bases from V and 4 bases from J, leaving 8 bases between.

The count of this clonotype is one. The chain carries TRBV19 and TRBJ2-1; D tentatively fits TRBD1 or TRBD2 (5 bases each). The CDR3 totals 15 residues. Germline V gene data show CDR1 as LNHDA and CDR2 as SQIVND (reference sequence). V was pared by 3 bases and J by 0 bases, with 9 bases between. The CDR3 bases are TGTGCCAGTAGTATCCGGGGCCTCTCCTACAATGAGCAGTTCTTC. It encodes CASSIRGLSYNEQFF. The full variable domain, in which reference TRBV19 and TRBJ2-1 provide the parts outside the CDR3, is DGGITQSPKYLFRKEGQNVTLSCEQNLNHDAMYWYRQDPGQGLRLIYYSQIVNDFQKGDIAEGYSVSREKKESFPLTVTSAQKNPTAFYLCASSIRGLSYNEQFFGPGTRLTVL.

J is TRBJ2-7 and V is TRBV6-2 or TRBV6-3; TRBD2 aligns across 12 bases. This CDR3 comprises 13 residues. Germline V gene data show CDR1 as MNHEY and CDR2 as SVGEGT. Trimming removed 6 bases from V and 5 bases from J; junction bases left unmatched: 2. CDR3 nucleotides: TGTGCCAGCAGGAGACTAGCGGGAGACGAGCAGTACTTC. Encoded protein: CASRRLAGDEQYF.

The chain recombines TRBV28 with TRBJ2-7, with TRBD2 matching over 10 bases. The DNA matches TRBJ2-5 better at its end, which makes the J call doubtful. The germline CDR1 and CDR2 sequences are MDHEN and SYDVKM. This CDR3 is built from 16 residues. CDR3 coding DNA: TGTGCCATCGCACTTGGGGCTAGCGGGAGCTTGGGGACCCAGTACTTC. It yields the protein CAIALGASGSLGTQYF.

The sample holds many counts of this clonotype. The genes are TRBV12-3 or TRBV12-4 and TRBJ2-5; no firm D call. CDR3 length equals 11 residues. V gave up 3 bases and J gave up 4 bases, with 3 bases separating them. DNA for the CDR3: TGTGCCAGCAGTTTTGTAGAGACCCAGTACTTC. It yields the protein CASSFVETQYF.

The chain uses TRBV4-2 and TRBJ1-1; TRBD1 might be the D (5 bases). The germline V and J ends were trimmed by 1 base and 3 bases, with 15 bases remaining between them. Per germline, CDR1 LGHNA and CDR2 YNFKEQ. CDR3 length: 16 residues. CDR3 in amino acids: CASSQGPSWGDTEAFF. The CDR3 nucleotides are TGTGCCAGCAGCCAAGGTCCCTCTTGGGGGGACACTGAAGCTTTCTTT.

In this sample, this clonotype turned up many times. This sequence joins TRBV10-2 and TRBJ2-5; weak D call: TRBD2 (6 bases). This CDR3 has 16 residues. Germline CDR1 is WSHSY and CDR2 is SAAADI. V was pared by 10 bases and J by 1 base, with 22 bases between. The CDR3 DNA follows: TGCGCCACCGCCTCTGACGGCGGGATGATCCAAGAGACCCAGTACTTC. Translating it yields CATASDGGMIQETQYF.

The chain links TRBV10-3 to TRBJ2-7; perhaps TRBD2 as D (6 bases). V lost 6 bases to trimming and J lost 5 bases, with 23 bases between them. The CDR3 spans 16 residues. Germline values: CDR1 ENHRY, CDR2 SYGVKD. CDR3 coding DNA: TGTGCCATCAGGGGGGATATGCGGGCCAGGGAGGACGAGCAGTACTTC. Translation gives CAIRGDMRAREDEQYF.

This clonotype was picked up a small number of times. J is TRBJ2-3 and V is TRBV29-1; tentatively, D is TRBD1 or TRBD2 (5 bases each). CDR1 is SQVTM and CDR2 is ANQGSEA in the germline V gene. Trimming stripped 6 bases from V and 4 bases from J, with 20 bases between. This CDR3 is built from 15 residues. For the CDR3, the DNA is TGCAGCGTGTTGGTCACGGGGACCGGGGCAGATACGCAGTATTTT. Protein sequence: CSVLVTGTGADTQYF.

This clonotype was counted only a few times. The CDR3 DNA reads as TGCAGTGCGCGGGGCGGGGTTAATCAGCCCCAGCATTTT. Encoded protein: CSARGGVNQPQHF. This chain links TRBV20-1 with TRBJ1-5; D is possibly TRBD1 (5 bases). Between the trimmed V and J ends, which lost 6 bases and 4 bases, there was a span of 13 bases. The CDR3 totals 13 residues. From germline, CDR1 is DFQATT and CDR2 SNEGSKA (reference sequence).